This entry lists 16 T cell receptor beta chains sequenced from one sample in a study of patients and donors after allogeneic stem cell transplantation (dated by TCRdb to about 2020). The receptor library was made with RT-PCR. Sequencing was carried out with a NextSeq 550. The public sequencing data were trimmed at Q25 with fastp and processed into clonotypes with MiXCR by TCRdb, which kept only in-frame beta chains. Rows matching on CDR3 protein sequence are summarized as one entry with the most common DNA and genes. The sample contains approximately 410,000 distinct CDR3 sequences, more than 15% of them found a single time. The top ten clones comprise around 6.8% of the sample. The specimen was blood, either unsorted or a sorted T cell fraction (not recorded which). Receptors originate from a human donor who was either an allogeneic HSCT recipient or a stem cell or donor lymphocyte infusion donor (not recorded which). It is not recorded whose cells these are; they may come from a transplant donor.

V usage is TRBV7-6 and J usage is TRBJ1-6; D might be TRBD1 (5 bases). V was cut by 7 bases and J by 6 bases, with 13 bases left in between. This CDR3 spans 14 amino acids. Per germline, CDR1 SGHVS and CDR2 FNYEAQ. The CDR3 DNA follows: TGTGCCAGCACCAAAGGGGAGACTAATTCACCCCTCCACTTT. The encoded protein is CASTKGETNSPLHF.

A few counts support this clonotype. The gene calls are TRBV6-1 and TRBJ1-2, with unresolved D. The CDR3 length is 14 residues. Per germline, CDR1 MNHNS and CDR2 SASEGT. Trimming pared 3 bases from V and 4 bases from J, leaving 12 bases between. The DNA of the CDR3 is TGTGCCAGCAGTGAGGTCAACGGGGTCTATGGCTACACCTTC. Residues: CASSEVNGVYGYTF.

The chain has TRBV3-1 and TRBJ2-7; D uncertain. Trimming took 7 bases from V and 2 from J, leaving 6 bases between them. CDR3 length: 11 amino acids. Germline V gene lookup returns CDR1 LGHDT and CDR2 YNNKEL (reference sequence). The CDR3 region is CASTSAYEQYF. DNA of the CDR3: TGTGCCAGCACCTCAGCCTACGAGCAGTACTTC.

The CDR3 nucleotides are TGTGCCAGCAGTCTTATGGGCGGGGAGCTGTTTTTT. Translating it yields CASSLMGGELFF. This chain uses TRBV6-2 or TRBV6-3 with TRBJ2-2; unclear D gene. V was shortened by 5 bases and J by 7 bases, with 8 bases between the two germline ends. Per the germline V gene, CDR1 is MNHEY and CDR2 is SVGEGT. The CDR3 covers 12 residues.

The table lists this clonotype with a few counts. The chain is built from TRBV7-6 and TRBJ2-7; D not certain. This CDR3 has 18 amino acids. Germline V gives CDR1 SGHVS, CDR2 FNYEAQ. V was shortened by 4 bases and J by 3 bases, with 25 bases between the two germline ends. CDR3 protein: CASSSVQGEAHAIYEQYF. In DNA, the CDR3 is TGTGCCAGCAGCTCAGTCCAAGGAGAAGCTCATGCCATCTACGAGCAGTACTTC. Complete variable domain (other parts from reference TRBV7-6 and TRBJ2-7): GAGVSQSPRYKVTKRGQDVALRCDPISGHVSLYWYRQALGQGPEFLTYFNYEAQQDKSGLPNDRFSAERPEGSISTLTIQRTEQRDSAMYRCASSSVQGEAHAIYEQYFGPGTRLTVT.

This clonotype was picked up a small number of times. The CDR3 reads CASSRGTWQYF. DNA of the CDR3: TGTGCCAGCAGCAGAGGGACTTGGCAGTATTTT. This chain uses TRBV3-1 with TRBJ2-3; a possible D gene is TRBD2 (6 bases). V was cut by 5 bases and J by 11 bases, with 11 bases left in between. Germline values: CDR1 LGHDT, CDR2 YNNKEL (reference sequence). The CDR3 sequence is 11 residues long.

The sample holds many counts of this clonotype. This chain joins TRBV4-1 and TRBJ1-5; possibly TRBD1 for D (6 bases). V lost 3 bases and J 6 bases, leaving 18 bases between the germline ends. The CDR3 consists of 16 residues. CDR1 and CDR2 from the germline V gene are MGHRA and YSYEKL. CDR3 loop: CASSHPLTGRGQPQHF. The CDR3 DNA reads as TGCGCCAGCAGCCATCCTCTTACAGGGCGAGGTCAGCCCCAGCATTTT.

The chain uses TRBV18 and TRBJ2-3; TRBD2 agrees at 8 bases. CDR1 and CDR2 from the germline V gene are KGHSH and LQKENI. This CDR3 has 13 residues. Trimming removed 4 bases from V and 6 bases from J; junction bases left unmatched: 3. CDR3 sequence reads: CASSLLAGDTQYF. For the CDR3, the DNA is TGTGCCAGCTCACTGCTAGCGGGTGATACGCAGTATTTT.

This clonotype occurred many times. This rearrangement joins TRBV5-1 to TRBJ2-7, with 8 positions matching TRBD1. This CDR3 has 14 amino acids. Germline V gene sequence: CDR1 SGHRS, CDR2 YFSETQ. J was trimmed by 3 bases and V by 3 bases; bases with no gene match: 5. CDR3 nucleotide sequence: TGCGCCAGCAGCTCGACAGGGGAGAACTACGAGCAGTACTTC. Its protein product is CASSSTGENYEQYF.

The chain recombines TRBV13 with TRBJ1-4; possibly TRBD1 for D (5 bases). The CDR3 loop spans 15 amino acids. The V gene lost 5 bases and the J gene lost 8 bases, with 18 bases spanning the gap. Germline V gene sequence: CDR1 PRHDT, CDR2 FYEKMQ (reference sequence). The CDR3 region is CASSAQGAGREKLFF. The DNA of the CDR3 is TGTGCCAGCAGCGCCCAGGGTGCGGGACGCGAAAAACTGTTTTTT.

The V call is TRBV20-1, the J call TRBJ2-3; no clear D gene. The CDR3 covers 13 residues. With 2 bases removed from V and 2 bases from J, the gap between germline ends came to 8 bases. Germline V gene lookup returns CDR1 DFQATT and CDR2 SNEGSKA (reference sequence). Written as DNA, the CDR3 is TGCAGTGCTAGACCCGGGTACACAGATACGCAGTATTTT. As protein: CSARPGYTDTQYF.

The sample holds many counts of this clonotype. The rearrangement links TRBV12-3 or TRBV12-4 to TRBJ1-2, with TRBD1 matching over 8 bases. CDR3 size: 13 residues. V dropped 3 bases and J dropped 4; count of bases not matched to a gene: 1. The CDR3 loop reads CASSFTGGYGYTF. In nucleotides, the CDR3 is TGTGCCAGCAGTTTTACAGGGGGCTATGGCTACACCTTC.

The chain is built from TRBV18 and TRBJ1-1; TRBD1 might be the D (6 bases). The CDR3 totals 14 residues. The germline CDR1 and CDR2 sequences are KGHSH and LQKENI. With 4 bases removed from V and 2 bases from J, the gap between germline ends came to 11 bases. The CDR3 nucleotides read TGTGCCAGCTCACGGGACACTCTAAACACTGAAGCTTTCTTT. As protein: CASSRDTLNTEAFF.

This clonotype has just a few counts. The chain joins TRBV2 to TRBJ2-3; 7 nucleotides line up with TRBD2. The CDR3 covers 15 residues. V lost 10 bases to trimming and J lost 4 bases; unmatched junction nucleotides: 14. Germline values: CDR1 SNHLY, CDR2 FYNNEI. CDR3 region: CATQRPGLRPDTQYF. Written as DNA, the CDR3 is TGTGCCACCCAACGGCCGGGACTACGCCCAGATACGCAGTATTTT.

The chain carries TRBV29-1 and TRBJ1-5, with 9 bases aligning to TRBD1. This CDR3 spans 13 amino acids. The germline V gene has CDR1 SQVTM and CDR2 ANQGSEA. With 6 bases clipped from V and 4 bases from J, the junction kept 4 bases outside the gene matches. Here the CDR3 reads CSVGDRANQPQHF. The CDR3, as DNA: TGCAGCGTCGGGGACAGGGCTAATCAGCCCCAGCATTTT.

This clonotype was seen a handful of times. V gene TRBV2 combines with J gene TRBJ2-5; 7 bases map to TRBD1. CDR3 size: 17 residues. Germline V CDR1 and CDR2: SNHLY, FYNNEI. Unmatched junction bases numbered 16, after V lost 5 bases and J lost 4 bases. The chain's CDR3 is CASSRTLGEGARETQYF. CDR3 sequence (DNA): TGTGCCAGCAGTCGCACCCTTGGTGAGGGGGCCAGAGAGACCCAGTACTTC.